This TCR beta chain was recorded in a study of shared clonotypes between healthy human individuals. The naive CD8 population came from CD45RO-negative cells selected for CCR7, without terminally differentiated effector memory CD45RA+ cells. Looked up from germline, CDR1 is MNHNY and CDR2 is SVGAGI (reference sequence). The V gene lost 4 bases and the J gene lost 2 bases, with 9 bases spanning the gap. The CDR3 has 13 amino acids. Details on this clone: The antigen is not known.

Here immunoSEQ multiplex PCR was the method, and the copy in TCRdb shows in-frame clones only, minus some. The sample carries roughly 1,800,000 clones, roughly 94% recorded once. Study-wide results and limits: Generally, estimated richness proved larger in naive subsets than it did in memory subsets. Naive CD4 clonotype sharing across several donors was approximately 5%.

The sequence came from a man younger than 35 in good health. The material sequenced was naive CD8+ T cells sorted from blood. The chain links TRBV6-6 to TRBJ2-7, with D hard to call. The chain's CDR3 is CASSSDTTYEQYF. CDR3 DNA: TGTGCCAGCAGTTCCGATACCACCTACGAGCAGTACTTC.